The clone carrying this T cell receptor beta chain was recorded many times. cDNA was made from 500 ng RNA using alpha and beta constant primers. Using multiplexing indices, alpha and beta chain libraries were generated apart by chain-specific third strand synthesis. Each cDNA molecule was barcoded, and a single primer pair amplified each chain. TCRdb itself ran the 5' RACE reads through MiXCR, one entry per CDR3 protein. The sample carries some 15,000 distinct CDR3 sequences, roughly 7.5% recorded once. These data are taken from a study of HIV-infected patients and healthy controls. Whole blood was used without fractionation, so all unsorted peripheral T cells were included. This CDR3 spans 13 amino acids. Trimming stripped 6 bases from V and 5 bases from J, with 11 bases between.

The chain is built from TRBV12-3 or TRBV12-4 and TRBJ2-4; D remains unclear. This clonotype was obtained from an adult in good health. The source material was blood. The CDR3 here is CASSSLSQNIQYF. CDR3 sequence (DNA): TGTGCCAGCAGCTCCCTCAGCCAAAACATTCAGTACTTC.